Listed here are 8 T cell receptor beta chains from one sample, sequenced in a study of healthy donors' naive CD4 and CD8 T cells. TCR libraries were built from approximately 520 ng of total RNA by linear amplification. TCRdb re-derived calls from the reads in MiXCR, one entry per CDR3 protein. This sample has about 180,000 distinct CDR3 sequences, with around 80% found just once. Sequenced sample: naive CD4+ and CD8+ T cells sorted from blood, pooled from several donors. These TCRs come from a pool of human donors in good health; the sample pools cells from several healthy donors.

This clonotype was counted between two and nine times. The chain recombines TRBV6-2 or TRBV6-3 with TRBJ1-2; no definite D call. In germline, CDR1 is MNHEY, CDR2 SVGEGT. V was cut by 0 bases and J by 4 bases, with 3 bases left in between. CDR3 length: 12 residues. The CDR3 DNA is TGTGCCAGCAGTTACTCCGGCTATGGCTACACCTTC. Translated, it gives CASSYSGYGYTF.

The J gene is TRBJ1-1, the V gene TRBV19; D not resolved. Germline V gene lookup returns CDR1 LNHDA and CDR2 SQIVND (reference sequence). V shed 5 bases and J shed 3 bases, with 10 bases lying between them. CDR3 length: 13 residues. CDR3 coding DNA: TGTGCCAGTAGTCTTACTCGGGACACTGAAGCTTTCTTT. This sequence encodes CASSLTRDTEAFF.

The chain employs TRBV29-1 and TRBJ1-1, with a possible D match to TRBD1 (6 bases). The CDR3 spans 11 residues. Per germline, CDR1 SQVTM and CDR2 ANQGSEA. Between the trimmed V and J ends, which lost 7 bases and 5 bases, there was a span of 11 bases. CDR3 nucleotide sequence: TGCAGCGCACAGGGTGGGACTGAAGCTTTCTTT. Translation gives CSAQGGTEAFF.

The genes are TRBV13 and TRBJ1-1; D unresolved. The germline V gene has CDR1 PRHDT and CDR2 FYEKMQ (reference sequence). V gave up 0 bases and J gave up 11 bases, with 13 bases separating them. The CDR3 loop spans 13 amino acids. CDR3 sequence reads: CASSLGRTLRAFF. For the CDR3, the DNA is TGTGCCAGCAGCTTAGGCAGGACGCTTCGGGCTTTCTTT.

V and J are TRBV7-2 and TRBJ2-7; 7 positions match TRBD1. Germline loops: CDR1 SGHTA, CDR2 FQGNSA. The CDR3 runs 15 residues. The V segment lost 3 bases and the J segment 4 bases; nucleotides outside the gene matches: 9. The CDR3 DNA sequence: TGTGCCAGCAGCTTTTTGACAGGGCCAGGATACGAGCAGTACTTC. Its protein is CASSFLTGPGYEQYF.

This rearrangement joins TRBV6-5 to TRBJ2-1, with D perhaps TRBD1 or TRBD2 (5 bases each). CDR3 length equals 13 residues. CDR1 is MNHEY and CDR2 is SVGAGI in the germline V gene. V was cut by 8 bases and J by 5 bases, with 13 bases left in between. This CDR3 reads CASGDRADNEQFF. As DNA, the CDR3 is TGTGCCAGCGGGGACCGAGCCGACAATGAGCAGTTCTTC.

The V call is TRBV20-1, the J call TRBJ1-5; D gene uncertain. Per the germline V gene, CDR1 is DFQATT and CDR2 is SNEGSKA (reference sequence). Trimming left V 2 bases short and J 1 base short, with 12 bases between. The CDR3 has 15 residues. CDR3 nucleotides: TGCAGTGCTAGAAGGAGCGGGAGCAGCAATCAGCCCCAGCATTTT. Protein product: CSARRSGSSNQPQHF.

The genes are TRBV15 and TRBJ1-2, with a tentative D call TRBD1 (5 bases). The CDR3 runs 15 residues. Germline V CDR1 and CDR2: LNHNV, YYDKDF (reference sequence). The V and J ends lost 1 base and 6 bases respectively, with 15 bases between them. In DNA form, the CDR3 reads TGTGCCACCAGCAGAGTCGATTGGGGCGACAATGGCTACACCTTC. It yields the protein CATSRVDWGDNGYTF.